The 32 T cell receptor beta chains presented below share a single source sample, sequenced in a study. TCRdb passed the RT-PCR reads through MiXCR, listing each CDR3 protein once. There are 650,000 to 800,000 distinct CDR3 sequences in the sample; 14% occur only once, and 3.6% lies in the top ten. The sample was memory CD4+ T cells from blood. The source of these receptors is a female donor in good health, serving as a healthy control.

As concerns this clonotype: Given the absence of the conserved phenylalanine or tryptophan at the CDR3 end, a read error is likely. V usage is TRBV20-1 and J usage is TRBJ1-1; 12 bases align to TRBD1. Germline V gene lookup returns CDR1 DFQATT and CDR2 SNEGSKA (reference sequence). The V and J ends lost 5 bases and 7 bases, in that order; junction bases with no gene match: 8. This CDR3 is built from 14 residues. The CDR3 protein is CSALRDRGLGEAFS. The CDR3 DNA follows: TGCAGTGCTTTGAGGGACAGGGGGCTTGGTGAAGCTTTCTCT.

This clonotype was seen more than once but under ten times. This may arise from a read error, as a much more abundant clone is one base away. This sequence joins TRBV25-1 and TRBJ2-7; TRBD1 matches 8 bases. Germline CDR1 MGHDK, CDR2 SYGVNS. There are 14 residues in the CDR3. V lost 7 bases to trimming and J lost 4 bases; unmatched junction nucleotides: 9. Here the CDR3 reads CASKRQGTEYEQYF. Written as DNA, the CDR3 is TGTGCCAGCAAAAGACAGGGGACCGAGTACGAGCAGTACTTC.

The genes are TRBV5-1 and TRBJ1-1; D is ambiguous. Germline CDR1 and CDR2: SGHRS and YFSETQ. Trimming stripped 4 bases from V and 6 bases from J, with 19 bases between. The CDR3 is made up of 15 amino acids. The CDR3 here is CASSSQGWGGSEAFF. DNA of the CDR3: TGCGCCAGCAGCAGCCAAGGTTGGGGAGGATCTGAAGCTTTCTTT.

This chain connects TRBV7-2 to TRBJ2-2; D is undetermined. V dropped 4 bases and J dropped 8 bases, with 8 bases sitting between them. This CDR3 has 12 amino acids. Germline V gene sequence: CDR1 SGHTA, CDR2 FQGNSA. The CDR3 coding sequence is TGTGCCAGCAGCTACCGGTCAGGGGAGCTGTTTTTT. This sequence encodes CASSYRSGELFF.

A few counts support this clonotype. The J gene is TRBJ2-2, the V gene TRBV6-2 or TRBV6-3; possible D gene TRBD2, 5 bases. Germline CDR1 reads MNHEY; CDR2 reads SVGEGT. V was pared by 7 bases and J by 7 bases, with 13 bases between. The CDR3 sequence is 13 residues long. CDR3 protein: CASKPIGSGELFF. In DNA, the CDR3 is TGTGCCAGCAAGCCTATAGGGAGCGGGGAGCTGTTTTTT.

This clonotype came up a few times. The gene calls are TRBV5-7 and TRBJ2-3, with 10 bases aligning to TRBD2. TRBV5-7 is classed as an ORF, of uncertain function. Trimming took 7 bases from V and 6 from J; bases not matched to a gene: 14. This CDR3 contains 16 residues. The CDR3 bases are TGTGCCAGCTTGGGGGCTAGCGGGAGTGAGCGGGATACGCAGTATTTT. This gives the protein CASLGASGSERDTQYF.

This clonotype was seen a few times. The V call is TRBV7-2, the J call TRBJ2-4; 10 bases match TRBD2. The germline gives CDR1 SGHTA, CDR2 FQGNSA. This CDR3 has 18 amino acids. With V trimmed by 2 bases and J by 0 bases, 7 bases remained unmatched. DNA of the CDR3: TGTGCCAGCAGCTTAAGGCTAGCGGGGGATCTAGCCAAAAACATTCAGTACTTC. Protein: CASSLRLAGDLAKNIQYF.

This clonotype has a handful of counts. This chain connects TRBV4-3 to TRBJ1-2; TRBD1 is a possible D gene (6 bases). The germline gives CDR1 LGHNA, CDR2 YSLEER. Trimming shortened V by 4 bases and J by 6 bases, and 24 bases separated the two germline ends. The length of the CDR3 is 17 residues. The CDR3 DNA follows: TGCGCCAGCAGCCCCCTGACGGGGGGGGCAATGGGAAATGGCTACACCTTC. Residues: CASSPLTGGAMGNGYTF.

The genes are TRBV2 and TRBJ2-1, with D perhaps TRBD2 (5 bases). CDR1 is SNHLY and CDR2 is FYNNEI in the germline V gene. CDR3 length equals 13 residues. Trimming left V 5 bases short and J 6 bases short, with 11 bases between. In DNA form, the CDR3 reads TGTGCCAGCAGTCTACTAGATATCAATGAGCAGTTCTTC. This encodes CASSLLDINEQFF.

The chain carries TRBV7-2 and TRBJ2-7; 12 nucleotides agree with TRBD2. The CDR3 extends over 15 amino acids. The germline V gene encodes CDR1 SGHTA and CDR2 FQGNSA. V was pared by 5 bases and J by 7 bases, with 9 bases of the junction left unmatched. As DNA, the CDR3 is TGTGCCAGCAGCCCTCTAGCGGGGGGGCTGGGGGAGCAGTACTTC. Amino acid sequence: CASSPLAGGLGEQYF.

The table lists this clonotype with a few counts. The chain carries TRBV20-1 and TRBJ2-3; 8 positions match TRBD2. V lost 0 bases, J lost 5 bases, and 7 bases stayed unmatched. Germline V CDR1 and CDR2: DFQATT, SNEGSKA (reference sequence). CDR3 size: 15 residues. Written as DNA, the CDR3 is TGCAGTGCTAGAGAGACGGGAGGGCCTGGAGATACGCAGTATTTT. It translates to CSARETGGPGDTQYF.

V usage is TRBV5-5 and J usage is TRBJ1-5; 7 positions agree with TRBD1. Germline V CDR1 and CDR2: SGHKS, YYEKEE (reference sequence). Germline trimming cut 1 base from V and 1 base from J; bases unmatched to any gene: 5. This CDR3 region has 16 residues. This CDR3 is CASSLLGGESNQPQHF. The CDR3 nucleotides read TGTGCCAGCAGCTTGTTAGGGGGCGAGAGCAATCAGCCCCAGCATTTT. Together with reference TRBV5-5 and TRBJ1-5, the CDR3 gives the full variable domain: DAGVTQSPTHLIKTRGQQVTLRCSPISGHKSVSWYQQVLGQGPQFIFQYYEKEERGRGNFPDRFSARQFPNYSSELNVNALLLGDSALYLCASSLLGGESNQPQHFGDGTRLSIL.

CDR3 in DNA: TGCAGTGCCCTAACCGGGAGGGCCGGTGAGCAGTTCTTC. Translating gives CSALTGRAGEQFF. The rearrangement uses TRBV20-1 and TRBJ2-1, with TRBD2 identical over 8 bases. V was clipped by 6 bases and J by 9 bases; unmatched bases: 10. This CDR3 spans 13 amino acids. In germline, CDR1 is DFQATT, CDR2 SNEGSKA (reference sequence).

This clonotype was counted ten times or more. The chain has TRBV29-1 and TRBJ2-6, with D perhaps assigned TRBD1 or TRBD2 (5 bases each). Germline CDR1 and CDR2: SQVTM and ANQGSEA. The CDR3 contains 12 residues. The V end was cut by 6 bases, the J end by 13 bases, with 16 bases between. This CDR3 is CSVVGTVGVLTF. CDR3 nucleotides: TGCAGCGTCGTAGGGACGGTGGGAGTCCTGACTTTC.

The chain uses TRBV7-8 and TRBJ1-1; D possibly corresponds to TRBD1 (5 bases). V was pared by 3 bases and J by 11 bases, with 19 bases between. CDR1 is SGHVS and CDR2 is FQNEAQ in the germline V gene. The CDR3 spans 14 residues. CDR3 sequence: CASSFGSSGSKAFF. Written as DNA, the CDR3 is TGTGCCAGCAGCTTCGGTAGTTCAGGGTCAAAGGCTTTCTTT.

Worth noting for this clonotype: Possible read error: a much larger clone is one base away. The gene calls are TRBV20-1 and TRBJ2-3; 7 nucleotides agree with TRBD2. The CDR3 sequence is 16 residues long. Germline V lookup: CDR1 DFQATT, CDR2 SNEGSKA (reference sequence). The CDR3 sequence is CSASRGESSDRTSPNF. CDR3 DNA sequence: TGCAGTGCTAGCCGGGGGGAAAGCTCGGACCGAACAAGTCCCAACTTT.

This clonotype was detected ten times or more. The J gene is TRBJ2-7, the V gene TRBV12-3 or TRBV12-4; D gene uncertain. V was cut by 5 bases and J by 4 bases, with 6 bases left in between. The CDR3 runs to 11 residues. DNA of the CDR3: TGTGCCAGCAGTCAACGGTACGAGCAGTACTTC. It translates to CASSQRYEQYF.

Regarding this clonotype: With a much larger clone just one base away, this may be a read error. The chain employs TRBV11-2 and TRBJ2-1; unclear D gene. The length of the CDR3 is 14 residues. In germline, CDR1 is SGHAT, CDR2 FQNNGV. In DNA, the CDR3 is TGTGCCAGCAGCTTAGGGCGCAACTACAATGAGCAGTCCTTC. Amino acid sequence: CASSLGRNYNEQSF.

This clonotype appeared a few times. CDR3 DNA: TGCAGTGCTAGAGATCAGGGCGGGAGGAAGGCCTACAATGAGCAGTTCTTC. It codes for CSARDQGGRKAYNEQFF. This chain connects TRBV20-1 to TRBJ2-1; 8 bases line up with TRBD2. This CDR3 spans 17 amino acids. Germline V gene lookup returns CDR1 DFQATT and CDR2 SNEGSKA (reference sequence). V shed 0 bases and J 2 bases; nucleotides not matched to a gene: 9.

This clonotype was detected ten times or more. The chain joins TRBV7-8 to TRBJ2-7; D not resolved. This CDR3 has 14 amino acids. Per the germline V gene, CDR1 is SGHVS and CDR2 is FQNEAQ. V shed 1 base and J shed 0 bases, with 7 bases lying between them. Here the CDR3 reads CASSLDLGSYEQYF. CDR3 in DNA: TGTGCCAGCAGCTTAGATTTGGGCTCCTACGAGCAGTACTTC. Together with reference TRBV7-8 and TRBJ2-7, the CDR3 gives the full variable domain: GAGVSQSPRYKVAKRGQDVALRCDPISGHVSLFWYQQALGQGPEFLTYFQNEAQLDKSGLPSDRFFAERPEGSVSTLKIQRTQQEDSAVYLCASSLDLGSYEQYFGPGTRLTVT.

This clonotype has a count of ten or more. The rearrangement links TRBV4-1 to TRBJ2-3, with TRBD1 matching 9 bases. V gave up 0 bases and J gave up 1 base; unmatched junction bases: 8. The germline V gene has CDR1 MGHRA and CDR2 YSYEKL. This CDR3 has 18 amino acids. This chain's CDR3 is CASSQDYGTGYGTDTQYF. The CDR3 nucleotides are TGCGCCAGCAGCCAAGATTACGGGACAGGGTATGGCACAGATACGCAGTATTTT.

This clonotype has a count of ten or more. The chain carries TRBV7-3 and TRBJ2-1; 10 bases are shared with TRBD2. Germline CDR1 and CDR2: SGHTA and FQGTGA. CDR3 length: 15 residues. The V segment lost 4 bases and the J segment 10 bases; nucleotides outside the gene matches: 10. DNA of the CDR3: TGTGCCAGCAGCTCCGCCAGCGGGGGGGCAGAGGAGCAGTTCTTC. Encoded protein: CASSSASGGAEEQFF.

The rearrangement joins TRBV6-5 to TRBJ1-2, with unresolved D. This CDR3 spans 13 amino acids. V dropped 0 bases and J dropped 11 bases, with 13 bases sitting between them. Germline lookup yields CDR1 MNHEY and CDR2 SVGAGI. The CDR3 coding sequence is TGTGCCAGCAGTTACTCCGAGCCCAGGCTTTACACCTTC. Translation: CASSYSEPRLYTF.

In this sample, this clonotype turned up many times. V usage is TRBV7-9 and J usage is TRBJ2-7; 9 bases line up with TRBD1. Germline V lookup: CDR1 SEHNR, CDR2 FQNEAQ (reference sequence). Trimming cost V 3 bases and J 3 bases; bases outside gene matches: 3. This CDR3 has 14 residues. CDR3 nucleotides: TGTGCCAGCAGCTTGGGACAGGGAAACTACGAGCAGTACTTC. Translating gives CASSLGQGNYEQYF.

This clonotype came up many times. The V gene is TRBV6-6, the J gene TRBJ2-1; 15 bases match TRBD2. The germline gives CDR1 MNHNY, CDR2 SVGAGI (reference sequence). V lost 4 bases, J lost 12 bases, and 1 base stayed unmatched. The CDR3 is 13 amino acids. The CDR3 reads CASSWGLAGGQFF. DNA of the CDR3: TGTGCCAGCAGTTGGGGACTAGCGGGAGGGCAGTTCTTC.

This clonotype occurred a few times. The chain employs TRBV7-2 and TRBJ2-7; maybe TRBD2 (5 bases). V was shortened by 1 base and J by 1 base, with 17 bases between the two germline ends. This CDR3 spans 17 amino acids. Per germline, CDR1 SGHTA and CDR2 FQGNSA. The CDR3 nucleotides read TGTGCCAGCAGCTTAGTGGCAAGAAGCGGTCCTTCCTACGAGCAGTACTTC. Protein: CASSLVARSGPSYEQYF.

This clonotype was detected only a few times. This sequence joins TRBV6-1 and TRBJ1-3; D ambiguous. Germline CDR1 reads MNHNS; CDR2 reads SASEGT. V lost 8 bases to trimming and J lost 2 bases, with 16 bases between them. The CDR3 consists of 15 residues. The CDR3 here is CASSIGLVAGNTIYF. The CDR3 nucleotides are TGTGCCAGCTCAATAGGGTTGGTCGCTGGAAACACCATATATTTT.

This clonotype was recorded many times. The J gene is TRBJ2-3, the V gene TRBV20-1; 14 bases are a match to TRBD2. The germline V gene encodes CDR1 DFQATT and CDR2 SNEGSKA (reference sequence). The CDR3 has 17 amino acids. The J segment lost 0 bases and the V segment lost 6 bases, leaving 8 bases of the junction unmatched. CDR3 region: CSAGTSGGLLSTDTQYF. The CDR3 DNA is TGCAGTGCGGGGACTAGCGGGGGCCTCCTTAGCACAGATACGCAGTATTTT.

The chain joins TRBV6-6 to TRBJ2-7; 7 positions agree with TRBD1. J gave up 6 bases and V 3 bases, and 11 bases lay outside the gene matches. The germline V gene encodes CDR1 MNHNY and CDR2 SVGAGI (reference sequence). CDR3 length: 15 amino acids. Here the CDR3 reads CASSYSSTGSSEQYF. DNA for the CDR3: TGTGCCAGCAGTTATTCCTCGACAGGGTCAAGCGAGCAGTACTTC.

In regard to this clonotype: One end of the junction is discordant with germline, which a read error may explain. V and J are TRBV7-2 and TRBJ2-6, with D perhaps matching TRBD1 or TRBD2 (5 bases each). CDR1 is SGHTA and CDR2 is FQGNSA in the germline V gene. This CDR3 is built from 15 residues. The CDR3 nucleotides are TGTGCCAGCAGCTTAAGTTTTTCTGGGGGCAACGTCCTGACTTTC. Translation gives CASSLSFSGGNVLTF.

The chain recombines TRBV6-2 or TRBV6-3 with TRBJ1-2, with a tentative D call TRBD1 (5 bases). V dropped 8 bases and J dropped 5 bases, with 12 bases sitting between them. The CDR3 has 12 amino acids. Germline assignment: CDR1 MNHEY and CDR2 SVGEGT. The CDR3 reads CASQDTPYGYTF. CDR3 DNA: TGTGCCAGCCAGGACACCCCGTATGGCTACACCTTC.

This clonotype was found a few times. The chain joins TRBV5-4 to TRBJ2-1; 9 bases are a match to TRBD1. The CDR3 loop spans 16 amino acids. Germline CDR1 SGHNT, CDR2 YYREEE (reference sequence). V shed 2 bases and J 6 bases; nucleotides not matched to a gene: 9. This CDR3 is CASSFQGTGRGNEQFF. The DNA of the CDR3 is TGTGCCAGCAGCTTTCAAGGGACAGGGCGGGGCAATGAGCAGTTCTTC.